This is a list of T cell receptor beta chains from one sample in a study of blood T cells in healthy people across ages. MiXCR, run by TCRdb on the 5' RACE reads, gives a single entry per CDR3 protein. The sample yields 780,000 or so distinct CDR3 sequences, 45% to 70% seen once. Sequenced: blood. The receptors come from a man aged 35-49 years in good health. The CDR3 runs from the conserved cysteine through the conserved F or W. Each record gives: CDR3 length, clone size, V gene, J gene, D gene, CDR3 protein, CDR3 DNA. D genes are given only for firm matches. Expanded clones get a size class; other rows say once, few or many, or leave the size out.

13	once	TRBV10-3	TRBJ2-1	NA	CAIMTPLNNEQFF	TGTGCCATCATGACTCCGCTAAACAATGAGCAGTTCTTC
14	few	TRBV12-3/TRBV12-4	TRBJ2-7	NA	CASSFPPGDYEQYF	TGTGCCAGCAGTTTTCCGCCCGGAGACTACGAGCAGTACTTC
16	NA	TRBV5-1	TRBJ2-3	TRBD2	CASSSGLAEYTDTQYF	TGCGCCAGCAGCTCCGGACTAGCTGAGTACACAGATACGCAGTATTTT
13	few	TRBV29-1	TRBJ2-7	NA	CSVAGAASYEQYF	TGCAGCGTTGCCGGGGCCGCCTCCTACGAGCAGTACTTC
15	few	TRBV28	TRBJ2-5	NA	CASSQVQTGLETQYF	TGTGCCAGCAGTCAAGTACAGACAGGACTCGAGACCCAGTACTTC
18	NA	TRBV3-1	TRBJ2-7	TRBD1	CASSQVGGTGGSPSEQYF	TGTGCCAGCAGCCAAGTAGGGGGGACAGGGGGTTCCCCCTCCGAGCAGTACTTC
15	NA	TRBV20-1	TRBJ2-1	TRBD2	CSASPLAGSYNEQFF	TGCAGTGCTAGCCCTCTAGCGGGCTCCTACAATGAGCAGTTCTTC
14	NA	TRBV29-1	TRBJ2-4	TRBD1	CSVEGATGTDIQYF	TGCAGCGTTGAAGGCGCGACAGGGACGGACATTCAGTACTTC
14	NA	TRBV2	TRBJ1-5	NA	CASNVGNPNQPQHF	TGTGCCAGCAATGTCGGGAACCCGAATCAGCCCCAGCATTTT
12	NA	TRBV5-6	TRBJ2-7	TRBD1	CASSRTGHEQYF	TGTGCCAGCAGCCGGACAGGGCACGAGCAGTACTTC
18	NA	TRBV20-1	TRBJ2-1	TRBD2	CSASKGLAGGLGYNEQFF	TGCAGTGCTAGTAAGGGACTAGCGGGGGGGCTCGGATACAATGAGCAGTTCTTC
14	many	TRBV9	TRBJ2-3	NA	CASSVVVSSDTQYF	TGTGCCAGCAGCGTAGTAGTGAGCTCAGATACGCAGTATTTT
14	few	TRBV7-9	TRBJ2-7	NA	CASSLQGLSYEQYF	TGTGCCAGCAGTTTACAGGGCCTCTCCTACGAGCAGTACTTC
14	NA	TRBV11-2	TRBJ2-5	NA	CASSLDLGSETQYF	TGTGCCAGCAGCTTAGATCTGGGCTCGGAGACCCAGTACTTC
15	few	TRBV27	TRBJ2-7	TRBD2	CASNVGGRGIYEQYF	TGTGCCAGCAACGTAGGAGGGAGGGGAATCTACGAGCAGTACTTC
15	NA	TRBV7-9	TRBJ1-2	NA	CASSSDVAQNYGYTF	TGTGCCAGCAGCTCGGACGTCGCACAAAACTATGGCTACACCTTC
13	NA	TRBV20-1	TRBJ2-3	TRBD2	CSSPSGGADTQYF	TGCAGTTCCCCGAGCGGGGGGGCCGATACGCAGTATTTT
12	NA	TRBV27	TRBJ2-1	NA	CASRDSPSEQFF	TGTGCCAGCAGGGACAGCCCCTCGGAGCAGTTCTTC
17	NA	TRBV7-2	TRBJ2-3	TRBD2	CASSTGLAVLSSDTQYF	TGTGCCAGCAGCACCGGACTAGCAGTACTTAGCTCAGATACGCAGTATTTT
20	NA	TRBV19	TRBJ2-3	TRBD2	CASSNYITSGLPASTDTQYF	TGTGCCAGTAGTAACTACATTACTAGCGGCCTACCTGCTAGCACAGATACGCAGTATTTT
13	once	TRBV9	TRBJ2-7	NA	CASSVIQGGEQYF	TGTGCCAGCAGCGTAATTCAGGGGGGCGAGCAGTACTTC
15	few	TRBV20-1	TRBJ2-1	TRBD1	CSAPGRAGGYNEQFF	TGCAGTGCCCCCGGGCGGGCAGGGGGATACAATGAGCAGTTCTTC
15	NA	TRBV9	TRBJ2-1	NA	CASSVALMTDNEQFF	TGTGCCAGCAGCGTAGCTTTGATGACTGACAATGAGCAGTTCTTC
13	NA	TRBV28	TRBJ2-3	NA	CASGAAPTDTQYF	TGTGCCAGCGGAGCGGCCCCAACAGATACGCAGTATTTT
15	few	TRBV20-1	TRBJ2-1	NA	CSASGTGLMRNEQFF	TGCAGTGCTAGTGGTACAGGGCTAATGCGCAATGAGCAGTTCTTC
14	few	TRBV4-3	TRBJ2-3	TRBD2	CASSQREVGDTQYF	TGCGCCAGCAGCCAACGGGAGGTGGGGGATACGCAGTATTTT
14	NA	TRBV19	TRBJ2-3	TRBD1	CASRPGQGADTQYF	TGTGCCAGTAGACCGGGACAGGGGGCAGATACGCAGTATTTT
16	few	TRBV6-6	TRBJ2-3	TRBD2	CASSSRQREGTDTQYF	TGTGCCAGCAGTTCCAGGCAGCGGGAGGGGACAGATACGCAGTATTTT
14	NA	TRBV20-1	TRBJ1-6	NA	CSAPGRKSYSPLHF	TGCAGTGCTCCTGGGAGGAAGAGTTATTCACCCCTCCACTTT
16	NA	TRBV2	TRBJ2-7	NA	CASSTDGGTIDYEQYF	TGTGCCAGCAGTACGGATGGAGGGACCATTGACTACGAGCAGTACTTC
17	few	TRBV4-3	TRBJ2-3	TRBD1	CASSRSSGTGGADTQYF	TGCGCCAGCAGCCGATCTTCCGGGACAGGGGGCGCAGATACGCAGTATTTT
12	NA	TRBV14	TRBJ2-2	NA	CASSQDTGELFF	TGTGCCAGCAGCCAAGACACCGGGGAGCTGTTTTTT
17	NA	TRBV10-3	TRBJ2-7	NA	CAISESIGAPLYNEQYF	TGTGCCATCAGTGAGTCAATAGGGGCCCCCCTCTACAATGAGCAGTACTTC
12	NA	TRBV2	TRBJ2-5	NA	CATSTGQETQYF	TGTGCCACGTCCACAGGGCAAGAGACCCAGTACTTC
14	NA	TRBV6-2/TRBV6-3	TRBJ2-3	TRBD2	CASKKREVEDTQYF	TGTGCCAGCAAAAAGCGGGAGGTGGAGGATACGCAGTATTTT
14	few	TRBV11-2	TRBJ2-5	NA	CASSLPGPVKTQYF	TGTGCCAGCAGCCTACCGGGACCAGTAAAGACCCAGTACTTC